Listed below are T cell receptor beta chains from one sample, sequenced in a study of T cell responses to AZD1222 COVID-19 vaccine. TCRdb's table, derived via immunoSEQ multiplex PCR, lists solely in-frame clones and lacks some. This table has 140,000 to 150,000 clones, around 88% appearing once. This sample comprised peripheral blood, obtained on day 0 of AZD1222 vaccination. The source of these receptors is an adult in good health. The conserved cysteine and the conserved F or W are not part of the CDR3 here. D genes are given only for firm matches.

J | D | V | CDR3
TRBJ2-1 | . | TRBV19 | ASSVLWGSSYNEQF
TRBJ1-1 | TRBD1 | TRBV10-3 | AISRGDNTEAF
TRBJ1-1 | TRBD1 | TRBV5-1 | ASSLASGGAF
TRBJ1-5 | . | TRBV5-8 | ASSLNQDQPQH
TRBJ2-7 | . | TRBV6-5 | ASRPPQGGHEQY
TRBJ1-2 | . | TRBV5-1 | ASSSGDTSGGYT
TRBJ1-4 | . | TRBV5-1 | ASSLAVGGAVEKLF
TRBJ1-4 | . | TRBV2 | ACKGEGENEKLF
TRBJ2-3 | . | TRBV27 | ASSLYRDNTDTQY
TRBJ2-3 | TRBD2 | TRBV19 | ASSIDKAGVPLNTDTQY
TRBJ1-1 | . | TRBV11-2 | ASSLDRRQAF
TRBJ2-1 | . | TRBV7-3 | ASSLRDGNEQF
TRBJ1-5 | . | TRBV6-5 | ASSRHREGNQPQH
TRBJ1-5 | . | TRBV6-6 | ASSPRPGNQPQH
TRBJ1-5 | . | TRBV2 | ASSGAEGGGQPQH
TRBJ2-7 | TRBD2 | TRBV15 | ATSSGGLAGRYTYEQY
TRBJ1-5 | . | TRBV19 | ASSILAPAVNQPQH